This T cell receptor beta chain originates from a study of blood T cell repertoires in COVID-19. For the study at large: Material from acute and convalescent COVID-19 was sourced from the United States, Italy and Spain. Sample material is recorded as cDNA or gDNA derived from T cells, B-cell-depleted T cells, or PBMCs.

Germline V gene sequence: CDR1 SEHNR, CDR2 FQNEAQ (reference sequence). CDR3 size: 16 residues. Trimming stripped 5 bases from V and 10 bases from J, with 24 bases between. Methods used by the authors: Quantification of nucleated cells was approximated via reference gene primer amplification. This table comes from immunoSEQ multiplex PCR, and its TCRdb copy is limited to in-frame clones, with some not included. That table is the source of V, J and clone size, and D and trimming were worked out from the DNA. The repertoire has roughly 150,000 clones, more than 70% of them found once; the top ten carry 8% to 11%.

The clonotype comes from a woman of 80 years or more with active or convalescent COVID-19. The chain couples TRBV7-9 to TRBJ2-1; tentative D call: TRBD2 (8 bases). The specimen was peripheral blood. The CDR3 is CASSPRAGEGGREQFF. The CDR3 DNA follows: TGTGCCAGCAGCCCCAGAGCGGGAGAAGGGGGCCGGGAGCAGTTCTTC.